The clone carrying this T cell receptor (beta chain) came up many times. The CDR3 totals 14 residues. CDR1 LGHDT and CDR2 YNNKEL come from the germline V gene (reference sequence). V was clipped by 0 bases and J by 2 bases, with 5 bases between them. The sample belongs to a study of T cells in Graves' hyperthyroidism and ophthalmopathy. Researchers amplified the TCR beta CDR3 regions from RNA transcripts. First-round RT-PCR targeting the TCR CDR3 was performed with the HTBI primer set. TCRdb passed the multiplex PCR reads through MiXCR, listing each CDR3 protein once. This table has hundreds of thousands of distinct CDR3 sequences, around 13% appearing once. Patients were excluded because of uncontrolled infection, other autoimmune disease, pregnancy or lactation.

J is TRBJ1-5 and V is TRBV3-1; unclear D gene. This clonotype originated in a woman between 25 and 40 years old with Graves' hyperthyroidism that later progressed to Graves' ophthalmopathy. The sequencing sample was made of blood. CDR3 in amino acids: CASSQDFGNQPQHF. CDR3 sequence (DNA): TGTGCCAGCAGCCAAGACTTCGGCAATCAGCCCCAGCATTTT.